A selection of T cell receptor beta chains follows, all from one sample in a study of OX40 agonist ivuxolimab in advanced cancers. Sequencing was performed with immunoSEQ multiplex PCR; in TCRdb, only in-frame clones are kept and a portion is missing. The sample records roughly 17,000 clones, 86% being singletons. Here the sequenced sample was CD4+ or CD8+ T cells sorted from blood, taken in a trial of the OX40 agonist ivuxolimab. The receptors were sampled from an adult with an advanced solid tumor such as melanoma, head and neck, liver or kidney cancer. Each CDR3 is given with its conserved first and last residue. Each record gives: J gene, clone size, V gene, D gene, CDR3 protein, CDR3 DNA. D genes are given only for firm matches. The listing skips clone size in some rows; elsewhere it reads once, few, many or a size class.

j_call: TRBJ2-5
clone_size: -
v_call: TRBV19
d_call: TRBD1
cdr3_aa: CAGRDRSRETQYF
cdr3_nt: TGTGCCGGCCGGGACAGGTCTCGGGAGACCCAGTACTTC

j_call: TRBJ1-6
clone_size: -
v_call: TRBV2
d_call: -
cdr3_aa: CASSEVAGTYSPLHF
cdr3_nt: TGTGCCAGCAGTGAAGTGGCAGGGACTTATTCACCCCTCCACTTT

j_call: TRBJ2-5
clone_size: -
v_call: TRBV29-1
d_call: TRBD1
cdr3_aa: CSVDGTGSRETQYF
cdr3_nt: TGCAGCGTTGATGGGACAGGGTCTCGAGAGACCCAGTACTTC

j_call: TRBJ2-1
clone_size: -
v_call: TRBV15
d_call: -
cdr3_aa: CATSREGRGAAGSSYNEQFF
cdr3_nt: TGTGCCACCAGCAGAGAAGGGCGGGGTGCGGCGGGCAGCTCCTACAATGAGCAGTTCTTC

j_call: TRBJ2-1
clone_size: once
v_call: TRBV7-3
d_call: TRBD2
cdr3_aa: CASSLRGTSGRDNEQFF
cdr3_nt: TGTGCCAGCAGCTTAAGGGGAACTAGCGGGAGGGACAATGAGCAGTTCTTC

j_call: TRBJ2-3
clone_size: -
v_call: TRBV5-1
d_call: TRBD2
cdr3_aa: CASSSDSGGTDTQYF
cdr3_nt: TGCGCCAGCAGCTCAGATAGCGGGGGCACAGATACGCAGTATTTT

j_call: TRBJ1-4
clone_size: -
v_call: TRBV18
d_call: -
cdr3_aa: CASSRRPPMGEKLFF
cdr3_nt: TGTGCCAGCTCACGCCGACCGCCAATGGGGGAAAAACTGTTTTTT

j_call: TRBJ1-5
clone_size: -
v_call: TRBV19
d_call: -
cdr3_aa: CASSIVVGSNQPQHF
cdr3_nt: TGTGCCAGTAGTATAGTAGTAGGGAGCAATCAGCCCCAGCATTTT

j_call: TRBJ2-7
clone_size: -
v_call: TRBV7-2
d_call: -
cdr3_aa: CASSLNTVYEQYF
cdr3_nt: TGTGCCAGCAGCTTAAATACGGTCTACGAGCAGTACTTC

j_call: TRBJ2-7
clone_size: few
v_call: TRBV7-9
d_call: -
cdr3_aa: CASSLANYEQYF
cdr3_nt: TGTGCCAGCAGCTTAGCGAATTACGAGCAGTACTTC

j_call: TRBJ2-7
clone_size: -
v_call: TRBV5-1
d_call: -
cdr3_aa: CASSARDYEQYF
cdr3_nt: TGCGCCAGCAGCGCCCGGGACTACGAGCAGTACTTC

j_call: TRBJ2-3
clone_size: once
v_call: TRBV11-1
d_call: TRBD2
cdr3_aa: CASSSSGRASDTQYF
cdr3_nt: TGTGCCAGCAGCTCCAGCGGGAGGGCCTCAGATACGCAGTATTTT

j_call: TRBJ1-2
clone_size: -
v_call: TRBV25-1
d_call: TRBD1
cdr3_aa: CASRYGTGSGYTF
cdr3_nt: TGTGCCAGCAGATATGGGACAGGGTCAGGCTACACCTTC

j_call: TRBJ1-5
clone_size: -
v_call: TRBV19
d_call: TRBD1
cdr3_aa: CASTSGQPYSNQPQHF
cdr3_nt: TGTGCCAGTACCTCGGGACAGCCGTATAGCAATCAGCCCCAGCATTTT

j_call: TRBJ1-1
clone_size: -
v_call: TRBV5-7
d_call: -
cdr3_aa: CASSRRGANTEAFF
cdr3_nt: TGTGCCAGCAGCCGTCGGGGGGCCAACACTGAAGCTTTCTTT

j_call: TRBJ1-4
clone_size: -
v_call: TRBV14
d_call: -
cdr3_aa: CASSHQRWLNNEKLFF
cdr3_nt: TGTGCCAGCAGCCACCAACGATGGCTTAATAATGAAAAACTGTTTTTT

j_call: TRBJ2-7
clone_size: -
v_call: TRBV18
d_call: -
cdr3_aa: CASSLSGGFREQYF
cdr3_nt: TGTGCCAGCTCTCTGAGTGGGGGTTTTCGCGAGCAGTACTTC

j_call: TRBJ2-1
clone_size: -
v_call: TRBV29-1
d_call: TRBD2
cdr3_aa: CSFPPSGKGNEQFF
cdr3_nt: TGCAGCTTTCCACCAAGCGGGAAGGGCAATGAGCAGTTCTTC

j_call: TRBJ2-1
clone_size: -
v_call: TRBV10-3
d_call: -
cdr3_aa: CAISKGTLDEQFF
cdr3_nt: TGTGCCATCAGTAAAGGAACCTTGGATGAGCAGTTCTTC

j_call: TRBJ2-3
clone_size: -
v_call: TRBV9
d_call: -
cdr3_aa: CASSAQWGPDTQYF
cdr3_nt: TGTGCCAGCAGCGCGCAATGGGGGCCAGATACGCAGTATTTT

j_call: TRBJ1-5
clone_size: once
v_call: TRBV29-1
d_call: -
cdr3_aa: CSVQTGNSNQPQHF
cdr3_nt: TGCAGCGTTCAGACAGGTAATAGCAATCAGCCCCAGCATTTT

j_call: TRBJ2-7
clone_size: few
v_call: TRBV11-2
d_call: -
cdr3_aa: CASSLAHQGSSYEQYF
cdr3_nt: TGTGCCAGCAGCTTAGCCCACCAGGGTAGCTCCTACGAGCAGTACTTC

j_call: TRBJ1-3
clone_size: -
v_call: TRBV7-9
d_call: -
cdr3_aa: CASSLHSGNTIYF
cdr3_nt: TGTGCCAGCAGCTTACACTCTGGAAACACCATATATTTT